The 19 T cell receptor beta chains below come from one sample, sequenced in a study of vaccination effects on CD4 cells after COVID-19. ViraFEST assay sequencing came after antigen-specific CD4+ T cells were expanded with viral peptide pools. Subsequent to 10 days of culture, CD4+ T cells were isolated. Nucleocapsid antibody tests were negative, and the vaccine recipients had no prior SARS-CoV-2 infection. Data came from immunoSEQ multiplex PCR; TCRdb stores just in-frame clones and leaves some out. The repertoire has some 70,000 clones, over 70% of them found once; the top ten carry approximately 12%. Their cognate antigens are unknown. Here the sequenced sample was CD4+ T cells from PBMCs cultured with SARS-CoV-2 spike peptides, taken before COVID-19 vaccination. These receptors were taken from a human donor who received a COVID-19 vaccine.

The rearrangement uses TRBV7-3 and TRBJ2-3; 8 nucleotides align to TRBD2. The trim removed 4 bases at V and 2 bases at J, leaving 8 bases unmatched. Germline V gives CDR1 SGHTA, CDR2 FQGTGA. This CDR3 region has 16 residues. Here the CDR3 reads CASSSRSGANTDTQYF. The CDR3 nucleotides read TGTGCCAGCAGCTCCCGTAGCGGGGCGAACACAGATACGCAGTATTTT.

This chain joins TRBV30 and TRBJ2-1; 8 nucleotides agree with TRBD2. This CDR3 region has 15 residues. With 1 base clipped from V and 2 bases from J, the junction kept 4 bases outside the gene matches. CDR1 is GTSNPN and CDR2 is SVGIG in the germline V gene (reference sequence). The CDR3 is CAWSASGRAYNEQFF. CDR3 bases: TGTGCCTGGAGTGCCTCCGGGAGGGCCTACAATGAGCAGTTCTTC.

J is TRBJ2-5 and V is TRBV24-1, with 14 bases that match TRBD2. Germline loops: CDR1 KGHDR, CDR2 SFDVKD. This CDR3 is built from 15 residues. With 9 bases clipped from V and 5 bases from J, the junction kept 7 bases outside the gene matches. The CDR3 protein is CATGRLAGGLETQYF. The CDR3 bases are TGTGCCACCGGGAGACTAGCGGGGGGGCTGGAGACCCAGTACTTC.

The chain is built from TRBV7-9 and TRBJ1-3, with D unresolved. Germline CDR1 and CDR2: SEHNR and FQNEAQ (reference sequence). The CDR3 has 14 residues. V lost 0 bases and J 5 bases, leaving 8 bases between the germline ends. For the CDR3, the DNA is TGTGCCAGCAGCTTAGCGGGCAGACGAAACACCATATATTTT. Translating it yields CASSLAGRRNTIYF.

The chain carries TRBV10-1 and TRBJ2-3; 14 nucleotides line up with TRBD2. CDR1 is WNHNN and CDR2 is SYGVQD in the germline V gene (reference sequence). The CDR3 runs to 15 residues. Trimming at V came to 8 bases and at J to 7 bases, leaving 8 bases not matched to a gene. The CDR3 spells CASGGTSGGVHTQYF. The CDR3 DNA follows: TGCGCCAGCGGGGGGACTAGCGGGGGCGTCCATACGCAGTATTTT.

The V gene is TRBV5-5, the J gene TRBJ1-4; D ambiguous. V was trimmed by 7 bases and J by 0 bases, leaving 10 bases between them. Looked up from germline, CDR1 is SGHKS and CDR2 is YYEKEE (reference sequence). The CDR3 is 14 amino acids. CDR3 coding DNA: TGTGCCAGCCTAGCAGAAGCAACTAATGAAAAACTGTTTTTT. It yields the protein CASLAEATNEKLFF.

This clone occurred a few times. The chain links TRBV7-8 to TRBJ2-1, with D hard to call. CDR1 and CDR2 from the germline V gene are SGHVS and FQNEAQ. The CDR3 consists of 16 residues. Deletions cut 4 bases from V and 0 bases from J, with 13 bases between. CDR3 bases: TGTGCCAGCAGCTCGGTGATCCTAAGCTCCTACAATGAGCAGTTCTTC. This codes for CASSSVILSSYNEQFF.

This clone was counted a few times. The genes are TRBV5-8 and TRBJ2-2; TRBD1 matches 10 bases. Germline V gives CDR1 SGHTS, CDR2 YDEGEE. V gave up 4 bases and J gave up 6 bases; unmatched junction bases: 9. CDR3 length: 16 amino acids. The CDR3 spells CASSPGTGARPGELFF. CDR3 bases: TGTGCCAGCAGCCCGGGGACAGGGGCTCGGCCCGGGGAGCTGTTTTTT.

The J gene is TRBJ2-3, the V gene TRBV12-3 or TRBV12-4; D remains unclear. Trimming took 1 base from V and 2 from J, leaving 4 bases between them. This CDR3 is 13 amino acids long. Here the CDR3 reads CASSLEITDTQYF. Here the CDR3 DNA reads TGTGCCAGCAGTTTAGAAATCACAGATACGCAGTATTTT.

This chain joins TRBV6-5 and TRBJ1-6; 7 bases are a match to TRBD1. In germline, CDR1 is MNHEY, CDR2 SVGAGI. V lost 1 base, J lost 4 bases, and 4 bases stayed unmatched. CDR3 length equals 16 residues. For the CDR3, the DNA is TGTGCCAGCAGTTACTTGACAGGGATATATAATTCACCCCTCCACTTT. Protein sequence: CASSYLTGIYNSPLHF.

The chain carries TRBV19 and TRBJ2-3; D is possibly TRBD1 (5 bases). This CDR3 comprises 14 residues. Trimming removed 1 base from V and 3 bases from J, with 8 bases in between. From germline, CDR1 is LNHDA and CDR2 SQIVND (reference sequence). CDR3 amino acids: CASSIGAGTDTQYF. CDR3 nucleotide sequence: TGTGCCAGTAGTATAGGGGCAGGGACAGATACGCAGTATTTT.

This clone was observed a single time. V and J are TRBV29-1 and TRBJ1-1; 8 bases line up with TRBD1. Germline lookup yields CDR1 SQVTM and CDR2 ANQGSEA. The CDR3 covers 12 residues. V lost 8 bases, J lost 1 base, and 3 bases stayed unmatched. CDR3 nucleotides: TGCAGCACTGACAGGGGGAACACTGAAGCTTTCTTT. It specifies CSTDRGNTEAFF.

CDR3 DNA sequence: TGTGCCAGCAGCCAAGATCGGCGACAGGGCCCGAATGAGCAGTTCTTC. Translated, it gives CASSQDRRQGPNEQFF. The gene calls are TRBV4-2 and TRBJ2-1; 7 nucleotides align to TRBD1. The CDR3 covers 16 residues. CDR1 is LGHNA, CDR2 YNFKEQ, per germline. Trimming took 0 bases from V and 7 from J; bases not matched to a gene: 9.

V gene TRBV19 combines with J gene TRBJ2-3; D uncertain. This CDR3 contains 14 residues. The V gene lost 2 bases and the J gene lost 3 bases, with 9 bases spanning the gap. The V gene's germline CDR1 is LNHDA and CDR2 SQIVND (reference sequence). The DNA for the CDR3 is TGTGCCAGTAGTATAAGCTCTTGGACAGATACGCAGTATTTT. It codes for CASSISSWTDTQYF.

The DNA of the CDR3 is TGTGCCAGCAGCCTGAAGGGGAATCAGCCCCAGCATTTT. Amino acid sequence: CASSLKGNQPQHF. V gene TRBV12-3 or TRBV12-4 combines with J gene TRBJ1-5; possibly TRBD1 for D (5 bases). V was trimmed by 6 bases and J by 4 bases, leaving 10 bases between them. This CDR3 comprises 13 residues.

The V call is TRBV5-1, the J call TRBJ2-3; D is perhaps TRBD1 (6 bases). This CDR3 has 17 amino acids. Germline CDR1 and CDR2: SGHRS and YFSETQ. Trimming stripped 0 bases from V and 1 base from J, with 15 bases between. The CDR3 loop is CASSLGPRAGGTDTQYF. CDR3 in DNA: TGCGCCAGCAGCTTGGGGCCCCGGGCAGGGGGCACAGATACGCAGTATTTT.

The CDR3 here is CASSATGNGYTF. CDR3 nucleotides: TGTGCCAGCAGCGCGACAGGGAATGGCTACACCTTC. The chain employs TRBV9 and TRBJ1-2; TRBD1 agrees at 7 bases. Germline lookup yields CDR1 SGDLS and CDR2 YYNGEE. This CDR3 is built from 12 residues. With 3 bases clipped from V and 6 bases from J, the junction kept 2 bases outside the gene matches.

CDR3 DNA sequence: TGTGCCAGCAGCTACTACCAGGACACTGAAGCTTTCTTT. Protein product: CASSYYQDTEAFF. The chain couples TRBV11-2 to TRBJ1-1; D gene uncertain. Trimming took off 4 bases at V and 3 bases at J, with 9 bases between the two ends. The CDR3 runs 13 residues. Germline CDR1 and CDR2: SGHAT and FQNNGV.

This clone was picked up one time. This sequence joins TRBV7-2 and TRBJ2-7, with TRBD1 matching over 10 bases. Germline V gene sequence: CDR1 SGHTA, CDR2 FQGNSA. The CDR3 has 13 residues. Trimming took 5 bases from V and 3 from J; bases not matched to a gene: 1. For the CDR3, the DNA is TGTGCCAGCAGCCGGGACAGGGGCTACGAGCAGTACGTC. This sequence encodes CASSRDRGYEQYV.